The clone carrying this TCR beta chain showed up just a few times. Its antigen remains unknown. The sample originates from a study of T-cell memory formation after mild COVID-19. Whole-study context: Across donors, TCR clusters were largely donor specific.

V was pared by 3 bases and J by 4 bases, with 19 bases between. Germline V gene data show CDR1 as SGHTA and CDR2 as FQGNSA. The CDR3 has 16 amino acids. Employing constant-segment primers, 5'RACE generated TCR alpha and TCR beta cDNA libraries bearing sample barcodes and UMIs. TCRdb reprocessed the 5' RACE reads via MiXCR and lists one record per CDR3 protein. The data show approximately 340,000 distinct CDR3 sequences, 10% to 15% seen once. General observations from the study: Contracting clones localized mainly to CM and EM when CD4+ and mainly to EMRA when CD8+. Clones contracting day 15 to 85 were balanced CD4/CD8; later expanders leaned CD4+.

The specimen was PBMCs or a T cell subset sorted from them (not recorded which). This TCR was sampled from a man in his late teens or twenties who had mild COVID-19 (a few samples of this study predate the infection). Cell type and time point are not known. The V call is TRBV7-2, the J call TRBJ2-7; no clear D. The CDR3 region is CASSFPSVPGDYEQYV. For the CDR3, the DNA is TGTGCCAGCAGCTTTCCATCCGTACCGGGCGATTACGAGCAGTACGTC.